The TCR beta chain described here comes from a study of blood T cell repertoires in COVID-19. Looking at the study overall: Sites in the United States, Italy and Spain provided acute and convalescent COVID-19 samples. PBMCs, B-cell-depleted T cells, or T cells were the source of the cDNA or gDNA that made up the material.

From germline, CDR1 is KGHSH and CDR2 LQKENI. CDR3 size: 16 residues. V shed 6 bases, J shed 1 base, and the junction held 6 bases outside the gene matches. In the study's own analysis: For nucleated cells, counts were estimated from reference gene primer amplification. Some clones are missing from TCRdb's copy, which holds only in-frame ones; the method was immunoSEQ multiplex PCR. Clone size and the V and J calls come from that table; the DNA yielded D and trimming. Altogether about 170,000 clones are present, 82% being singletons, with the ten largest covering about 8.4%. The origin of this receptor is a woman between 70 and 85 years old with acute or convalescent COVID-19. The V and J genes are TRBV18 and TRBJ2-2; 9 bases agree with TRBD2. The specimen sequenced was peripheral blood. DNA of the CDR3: TGTGCCAGCTCGCACAAAGCGGGAGGGAACACCGGGGAGCTGTTTTTT. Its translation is CASSHKAGGNTGELFF.